These 20 T cell receptor beta chains were all obtained from the same sample, sequenced in a study of healthy donors' naive CD4 and CD8 T cells. Starting from 450 to 550 ng of total RNA, TCR libraries were made with linear amplification. TCRdb processed the reads anew with MiXCR; each CDR3 protein has one entry. Here the sample spans around 180,000 distinct CDR3 sequences, around 80% being singletons. Specimen: naive CD4+ and CD8+ T cells sorted from blood, pooled from several donors. The receptor source for this set is a pool of human donors in good health; the sample pools cells from several healthy donors.

The gene calls are TRBV2 and TRBJ1-5; no firm D call. This CDR3 is built from 14 residues. Trimming stripped 3 bases from V and 0 bases from J, with 6 bases between. Germline lookup yields CDR1 SNHLY and CDR2 FYNNEI. CDR3: CASSEGYSNQPQHF. CDR3 nucleotides: TGTGCCAGCAGTGAGGGGTATAGCAATCAGCCCCAGCATTTT.

The rearrangement joins TRBV27 to TRBJ1-2, with TRBD1 matching 9 bases. The germline V gene has CDR1 MNHEY and CDR2 SMNVEV (reference sequence). This CDR3 comprises 15 residues. V shed 8 bases, J shed 0 bases, and the junction held 7 bases outside the gene matches. The DNA for the CDR3 is TGTGCCAGCCGACCAAGGACAGGGGCTAACTATGGCTACACCTTC. This gives the protein CASRPRTGANYGYTF.

This clonotype was counted a single time. The chain links TRBV27 to TRBJ2-7; TRBD1 aligns across 7 bases. The V gene's germline CDR1 is MNHEY and CDR2 SMNVEV (reference sequence). CDR3 length equals 15 residues. Trimming cost V 5 bases and J 8 bases; bases outside gene matches: 15. CDR3 in DNA: TGTGCCAGCAGTCCCCGGGACAGACCACGTCTCAAGCAGTACTTC. Translation: CASSPRDRPRLKQYF.

This clonotype was detected once. CDR3 protein: CASSEGYNEQFF. The DNA of the CDR3 is TGTGCCAGCAGTGAAGGGTACAATGAGCAGTTCTTC. The chain links TRBV2 to TRBJ2-1; no clear D gene. CDR3 length: 12 amino acids. Germline V lookup: CDR1 SNHLY, CDR2 FYNNEI. The V and J ends lost 1 base and 4 bases respectively, with 2 bases between them. The full variable domain, rest sourced from reference TRBV2 and TRBJ2-1, is EPEVTQTPSHQVTQMGQEVILRCVPISNHLYFYWYRQILGQKVEFLVSFYNNEISEKSEIFDDQFSVERPDGSNFTLKIRSTKLEDSAMYFCASSEGYNEQFFGPGTRLTVL.

This clonotype was counted between two and nine times. The CDR3 loop is CASSLFGQGQETQYF. In DNA form, the CDR3 reads TGTGCCAGCAGCCTTTTTGGACAGGGCCAAGAGACCCAGTACTTC. The chain employs TRBV27 and TRBJ2-5; 8 bases line up with TRBD1. V shed 6 bases, J shed 1 base, and the junction held 7 bases outside the gene matches. The CDR3 runs 15 residues. Germline V gene sequence: CDR1 MNHEY, CDR2 SMNVEV (reference sequence).

V usage is TRBV7-2 and J usage is TRBJ2-1, with 9 bases that match TRBD2. CDR1 and CDR2 from the germline V gene are SGHTA and FQGNSA. This CDR3 region has 18 residues. V trimming: 2 bases; J trimming: 0 bases; junction bases outside the gene matches: 8. CDR3 nucleotide sequence: TGTGCCAGCAGCTTAAGGGTTAGCGGGAGCCCCTCCTACAATGAGCAGTTCTTC. This sequence encodes CASSLRVSGSPSYNEQFF.

V gene TRBV20-1 combines with J gene TRBJ1-6, with 7 bases fitting TRBD1. The J segment lost 9 bases and the V segment lost 6 bases, leaving 11 bases of the junction unmatched. The CDR3 has 14 residues. Per the germline V gene, CDR1 is DFQATT and CDR2 is SNEGSKA (reference sequence). The CDR3: CSAPGGQASSPLHF. The CDR3 region has the DNA TGCAGTGCCCCGGGCGGACAGGCTAGTTCACCCCTCCACTTT.

The rearrangement uses TRBV29-1 and TRBJ2-2; tentative D call: TRBD1 (6 bases). From germline, CDR1 is SQVTM and CDR2 ANQGSEA. Trimming removed 5 bases at V and 3 bases at J, with 10 bases between. The CDR3 loop spans 13 amino acids. CDR3 protein: CSVLGQYTGELFF. The DNA of the CDR3 is TGCAGCGTTCTCGGACAGTACACCGGGGAGCTGTTTTTT.

The rearrangement uses TRBV27 and TRBJ2-7; 11 bases match TRBD2. Germline V gene data show CDR1 as MNHEY and CDR2 as SMNVEV (reference sequence). The CDR3 loop spans 15 amino acids. J gave up 12 bases and V 7 bases, and 17 bases lay outside the gene matches. CDR3 loop: CASTPGLAATFGLYF. CDR3 DNA: TGTGCCAGCACTCCGGGACTAGCGGCTACCTTTGGGCTGTACTTC.

V gene TRBV30 combines with J gene TRBJ2-7, with 10 positions matching TRBD2. Trimming cost V 2 bases and J 8 bases; bases outside gene matches: 6. Germline V gives CDR1 GTSNPN, CDR2 SVGIG (reference sequence). This CDR3 comprises 13 residues. The CDR3 DNA is TGTGCCTGGAGTCCTAGCGGGGGCTCGAAGCAGTACTTC. Translating gives CAWSPSGGSKQYF.

This chain joins TRBV15 and TRBJ1-1; TRBD1 is a possible D gene (6 bases). Between the trimmed V and J ends, which lost 6 bases and 6 bases, there was a span of 14 bases. CDR3 length: 13 residues. Per germline, CDR1 LNHNV and CDR2 YYDKDF (reference sequence). CDR3 sequence: CATRLQGISEAFF. CDR3 DNA sequence: TGTGCCACCAGGCTACAGGGAATCTCTGAAGCTTTCTTT.

The rearrangement joins TRBV11-2 to TRBJ2-5; D uncertain. This CDR3 comprises 17 residues. Trimming took 5 bases from V and 1 from J, leaving 20 bases between them. Germline V gene lookup returns CDR1 SGHAT and CDR2 FQNNGV. The CDR3 loop is CASSPPGQLLGQETQYF. The CDR3 DNA is TGTGCCAGCAGCCCCCCGGGCCAACTTCTCGGCCAAGAGACCCAGTACTTC.

The table lists this clonotype with a few counts. The chain uses TRBV29-1 and TRBJ2-7; 9 positions agree with TRBD1. The CDR3 runs to 13 residues. The junction had 5 bases not matched to a gene; V was cut back by 4 bases and J by 4 bases. Germline V gene sequence: CDR1 SQVTM, CDR2 ANQGSEA. CDR3 coding DNA: TGCAGCGTTGTCGGGGACAGGGAGTACGAGCAGTACTTC. Translated, it gives CSVVGDREYEQYF.

This chain joins TRBV18 and TRBJ2-1, with a tentative D call TRBD2 (5 bases). Germline values: CDR1 KGHSH, CDR2 LQKENI. This CDR3 has 15 residues. The V end lost 6 bases, the J end lost 1 base, and 13 bases lay between the germline ends. CDR3 in DNA: TGTGCCAGCTCCACAGCCTCGGGGTCCTACAATGAGCAGTTCTTC. Translating it yields CASSTASGSYNEQFF.

The chain joins TRBV5-4 to TRBJ1-2; 7 bases line up with TRBD1. Germline loops: CDR1 SGHNT, CDR2 YYREEE (reference sequence). With V trimmed by 2 bases and J by 2 bases, 6 bases remained unmatched. This CDR3 is built from 15 residues. CDR3 region: CASSFREGANYGYTF. The CDR3 DNA reads TGTGCCAGCAGCTTCAGGGAGGGGGCCAACTATGGCTACACCTTC.

J is TRBJ2-3 and V is TRBV15; a possible D gene is TRBD2 (5 bases). Germline lookup yields CDR1 LNHNV and CDR2 YYDKDF (reference sequence). V lost 10 bases and J lost 2, with 19 bases in between. This CDR3 comprises 15 residues. CDR3 sequence (DNA): TGTGCCATCCAAGAGGCCGGGGTCCTCACAGATACGCAGTATTTT. Encoded protein: CAIQEAGVLTDTQYF. The whole variable domain, remainder taken from reference TRBV15 and TRBJ2-3, is DAMVIQNPRYQVTQFGKPVTLSCSQTLNHNVMYWYQQKSSQAPKLLFHYYDKDFNNEADTPDNFQSRRPNTSFCFLDIRSPGLGDTAMYLCAIQEAGVLTDTQYFGPGTRLTVL.

The chain couples TRBV19 to TRBJ2-1; D ambiguous. The CDR3 has 16 amino acids. The V and J ends lost 3 bases and 6 bases respectively, with 18 bases between them. CDR1 and CDR2 (germline): LNHDA, SQIVND (reference sequence). The CDR3 coding sequence is TGTGCCAGTAGTATCGAAGTGGGCTTGAAGAGCAATGAGCAGTTCTTC. Translation: CASSIEVGLKSNEQFF.

The chain couples TRBV29-1 to TRBJ1-1; possibly TRBD1 for D (5 bases). The CDR3 length is 13 residues. Per the germline V gene, CDR1 is SQVTM and CDR2 is ANQGSEA. V shed 6 bases and J shed 2 bases, with 13 bases lying between them. The DNA of the CDR3 is TGCAGCGTGGGAGGGGCCAGCAACACTGAAGCTTTCTTT. Translated: CSVGGASNTEAFF.

This clonotype came up a few times. The rearrangement joins TRBV20-1 to TRBJ1-3; D remains unclear. The V gene lost 2 bases and the J gene lost 2 bases, with 13 bases spanning the gap. The CDR3 extends over 15 amino acids. Looked up from germline, CDR1 is DFQATT and CDR2 is SNEGSKA (reference sequence). The CDR3 is CSARSGQETGNTIYF. CDR3 sequence (DNA): TGCAGTGCTAGATCCGGTCAGGAAACTGGAAACACCATATATTTT.

The rearrangement uses TRBV29-1 and TRBJ1-2; 9 nucleotides agree with TRBD1. With V trimmed by 4 bases and J by 3 bases, 6 bases remained unmatched. This CDR3 region has 14 residues. CDR1 is SQVTM, CDR2 ANQGSEA, per germline. DNA for the CDR3: TGCAGCGTTGGGGGACAGGGTGTGGACTATGGCTACACCTTC. It is translated as CSVGGQGVDYGYTF.